This TCR beta chain was recovered during a study of T cells expressing NK-cell markers. Study-level background: According to the study, TCR beta repertoires originated from sorted CD3+CD56+NKG2C+, CD3+CD56+NKG2C- and CD3+CD56-NKG2C+ T cells. Study results and caveats: Researchers report these clonotypes also headed the CD3+CD56-NKG2C+ fraction in a handful of donors.

As to this clonotype: Its antigen is undetermined.

Beta-chain TCR cDNA was generated via 5'RACE template switching with UMIs. Following a re-call of the 5' RACE reads, TCRdb has one entry per CDR3 protein and lacks DNA. The record lists approximately 420,000 distinct CDR3 sequences, of which the ten most abundant hold over 8.5%. Source material: blood T cells: a sorted CD56 or NKG2C T cell subset, CD4+ or CD8+ T cells, or bulk PBMC T cells (not recorded which). The source is a woman aged 50 to 60 in good health.

The CDR3 loop is CASSQDKGTIGTDTQYF. The chain carries TRBV4-1 and TRBJ2-3; TCRdb proposes TRBD1, but this gene call is untestable without DNA. Looked up from germline, CDR1 is MGHRA and CDR2 is YSYEKL. This CDR3 spans 17 amino acids.